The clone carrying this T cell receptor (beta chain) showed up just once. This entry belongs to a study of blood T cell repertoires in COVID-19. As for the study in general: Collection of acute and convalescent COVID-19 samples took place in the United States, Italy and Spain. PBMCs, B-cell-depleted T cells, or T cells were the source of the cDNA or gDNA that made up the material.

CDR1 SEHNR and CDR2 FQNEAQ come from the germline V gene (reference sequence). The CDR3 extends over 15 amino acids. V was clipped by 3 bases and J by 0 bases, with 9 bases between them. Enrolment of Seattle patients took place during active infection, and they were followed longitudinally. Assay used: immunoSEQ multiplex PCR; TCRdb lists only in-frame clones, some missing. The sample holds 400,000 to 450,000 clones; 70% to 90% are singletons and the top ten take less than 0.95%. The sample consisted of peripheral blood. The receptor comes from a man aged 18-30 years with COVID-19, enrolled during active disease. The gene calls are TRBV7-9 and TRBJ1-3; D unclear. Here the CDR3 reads CASSFGSRSGNTIYF. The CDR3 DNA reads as TGTGCCAGCAGCTTTGGCTCCCGCTCTGGAAACACCATATATTTT.